A selection of T cell receptor beta chains follows, all from one sample in a study of blood T cell repertoires in COVID-19. Repertoires were generated with immunoSEQ multiplex PCR, while TCRdb's copy carries only in-frame clones and drops some. This sample has around 60,000 clones, with around 81% found just once. Material for sequencing was peripheral blood. These receptors all come from a man between 60 and 70 years old with acute or convalescent COVID-19. The CDR3 runs from the conserved cysteine through the conserved F or W. Fields, in order: V gene, J gene, D gene, clone size, CDR3 DNA, CDR3 protein. A D gene is named only where the DNA matches it firmly. A row's size may be missing; if present it is once, few, many or a size class.

v_gene: TRBV10-3
j_gene: TRBJ2-5
d_gene: .
abundance: once
CDR3nt: TGTGCCATCAGTGACCTTTCTAGAGGCGGAGAGACCCAGTACTTC
CDR3aa: CAISDLSRGGETQYF

v_gene: TRBV6-6
j_gene: TRBJ2-1
d_gene: TRBD2
abundance: .
CDR3nt: TGTGCCAGCCACTTAGCGGGCAATGAGCAGTTCTTC
CDR3aa: CASHLAGNEQFF

v_gene: TRBV18
j_gene: TRBJ2-2
d_gene: .
abundance: .
CDR3nt: TGTGCCAGCTCACCGGTCACGACAACGAACACCGGGGAGCTGTTTTTT
CDR3aa: CASSPVTTTNTGELFF

v_gene: TRBV7-7
j_gene: TRBJ2-3
d_gene: .
abundance: .
CDR3nt: TGTGCTAGCAGCTTAGGTGGCGGCCCCGCAATCACAGATACGCAGTATTTT
CDR3aa: CASSLGGGPAITDTQYF

v_gene: TRBV5-1
j_gene: TRBJ2-7
d_gene: TRBD2
abundance: .
CDR3nt: TGCGCCAGCAGCTTCGGGACTAGTTCATACGAGCAGTACTTC
CDR3aa: CASSFGTSSYEQYF

v_gene: TRBV4-1
j_gene: TRBJ1-1
d_gene: .
abundance: once
CDR3nt: TGCGCCAGCAGTGATCAAACTATGAACACTGAAGCTTTCTTT
CDR3aa: CASSDQTMNTEAFF

v_gene: TRBV5-4
j_gene: TRBJ2-5
d_gene: .
abundance: .
CDR3nt: TGTGCCAGCAGCTTCGGCGGACAAGAGACCCAGTACTTC
CDR3aa: CASSFGGQETQYF

v_gene: TRBV3-1/TRBV3-2
j_gene: TRBJ2-1
d_gene: TRBD2
abundance: .
CDR3nt: TGTGCCAGCAGCCAGCCCGGGACTACCTTCTACAATGAGCAGTTCTTC
CDR3aa: CASSQPGTTFYNEQFF

v_gene: TRBV13
j_gene: TRBJ2-1
d_gene: .
abundance: .
CDR3nt: TGTGCCAGCAGCTTCACTCGAGAGGCTCACAATGAGCAGTTCTTC
CDR3aa: CASSFTREAHNEQFF

v_gene: TRBV30
j_gene: TRBJ1-5
d_gene: .
abundance: .
CDR3nt: TGTGCCTGGAGGTCGGGGGTTAGGGAGCCCCAGCATTTT
CDR3aa: CAWRSGVREPQHF

v_gene: TRBV7-8
j_gene: TRBJ2-1
d_gene: .
abundance: .
CDR3nt: TGTGCCACCCTCCCCCCGGGGGGCCGGAACAATGAGCAGTTCTTC
CDR3aa: CATLPPGGRNNEQFF

v_gene: TRBV12-2
j_gene: TRBJ2-3
d_gene: .
abundance: .
CDR3nt: TGTGCAAGTCGCGACGACGATCTAGCGGGGGGACCTAGCACAGATACGCAGTATTTT
CDR3aa: CASRDDDLAGGPSTDTQYF

v_gene: TRBV7-2
j_gene: TRBJ1-5
d_gene: .
abundance: .
CDR3nt: TGTGCCAGCAGCTACAGGGTTAATCAGCCCCAGCATTTT
CDR3aa: CASSYRVNQPQHF

v_gene: TRBV7-3
j_gene: TRBJ2-5
d_gene: TRBD2
abundance: .
CDR3nt: TGTGCCAGCAGCCCCCACGGGAGCGGGGGGGGAGAGACCCAGTACTTC
CDR3aa: CASSPHGSGGGETQYF

v_gene: TRBV6-6
j_gene: TRBJ2-7
d_gene: TRBD1
abundance: .
CDR3nt: TGTGCCAGCAGAGGGACAGCTCCCTACGAGCAGTACTTC
CDR3aa: CASRGTAPYEQYF

v_gene: TRBV28
j_gene: TRBJ1-6
d_gene: .
abundance: .
CDR3nt: TGTGCCAGCTCCTTAATATACAGGGTCTACAATTCACCCCTCCACTTT
CDR3aa: CASSLIYRVYNSPLHF

v_gene: TRBV5-6
j_gene: TRBJ2-4
d_gene: .
abundance: .
CDR3nt: TGTGCCAGCAGCCATACAGGGGGGGTCGACATTCAGTACTTC
CDR3aa: CASSHTGGVDIQYF

v_gene: TRBV18
j_gene: TRBJ2-7
d_gene: TRBD1
abundance: .
CDR3nt: TGTGCCAGCTCACCACAGGGACAGGGAATCTACGAGCAGTACTTC
CDR3aa: CASSPQGQGIYEQYF

v_gene: TRBV9
j_gene: TRBJ2-5
d_gene: .
abundance: .
CDR3nt: TGTGCCAGCAGCGTAGGGGCACCAAGGAGGGAGACCCAGTACTTC
CDR3aa: CASSVGAPRRETQYF

v_gene: TRBV9
j_gene: TRBJ2-5
d_gene: TRBD1
abundance: .
CDR3nt: TGTGCCAGCAGCCCCGGGACAGGGTTGGAGACCCAGTACTTC
CDR3aa: CASSPGTGLETQYF

v_gene: TRBV28
j_gene: TRBJ1-6
d_gene: .
abundance: .
CDR3nt: TGTGCCAGCAGTCCCCGCGAGGGTTATGGTTCACCCCTCCACTTT
CDR3aa: CASSPREGYGSPLHF

v_gene: TRBV6-5
j_gene: TRBJ2-6
d_gene: TRBD1
abundance: .
CDR3nt: TGTGCCAGCAGTTACACAGGGGTGAACGTCCTGACTTTC
CDR3aa: CASSYTGVNVLTF

v_gene: TRBV5-6
j_gene: TRBJ2-7
d_gene: TRBD1
abundance: few
CDR3nt: TGTGCCAGCAGCTTAGGGGGACAGTACTACGAGCAGTACTTC
CDR3aa: CASSLGGQYYEQYF

v_gene: TRBV7-2
j_gene: TRBJ1-6
d_gene: .
abundance: few
CDR3nt: TGTGCCAGCAGCTTACTCAGGGATATTTCACCCCTCCACTTT
CDR3aa: CASSLLRDISPLHF

v_gene: TRBV9
j_gene: TRBJ2-5
d_gene: .
abundance: .
CDR3nt: TGTGCCAGCAGCGTAGGGGTTAACGTCGGGGGAGAGACCCAGTACTTC
CDR3aa: CASSVGVNVGGETQYF

v_gene: TRBV5-1
j_gene: TRBJ1-2
d_gene: TRBD1
abundance: .
CDR3nt: TGCGCCAGCAGCTTTGGACAGGGGGGGAACTATGGCTACACCTTC
CDR3aa: CASSFGQGGNYGYTF

v_gene: TRBV7-2
j_gene: TRBJ2-1
d_gene: TRBD2
abundance: few
CDR3nt: TGTGCCAGCAGCTTAGTCGGTAGGGCGGGGGATGAGCAGTTCTTC
CDR3aa: CASSLVGRAGDEQFF

v_gene: TRBV29-1
j_gene: TRBJ1-1
d_gene: .
abundance: .
CDR3nt: TGCAGCGTTGGGGGAGGGGCCACTGAAGCTTTCTTT
CDR3aa: CSVGGGATEAFF

v_gene: TRBV29-1
j_gene: TRBJ2-3
d_gene: TRBD1
abundance: .
CDR3nt: TGCAGCGTTGGGGACAGCGCGAGAAGAAATACGCAGTATTTT
CDR3aa: CSVGDSARRNTQYF

v_gene: TRBV7-8
j_gene: TRBJ2-3
d_gene: TRBD2
abundance: .
CDR3nt: TGTGCCAGCAGCTTAGGTGCCTGGCGGGGGGGCTCAGATACGCAGTATTTT
CDR3aa: CASSLGAWRGGSDTQYF

v_gene: TRBV18
j_gene: TRBJ2-1
d_gene: TRBD2
abundance: .
CDR3nt: TGTGCCAGCTCACAACCAGGACTAGGGTTGAATGAGCAGTTCTTC
CDR3aa: CASSQPGLGLNEQFF

v_gene: TRBV7-8
j_gene: TRBJ2-3
d_gene: .
abundance: few
CDR3nt: TGTGCCAGCAGTTCCCCAGGCACAGATACGCAGTATTTT
CDR3aa: CASSSPGTDTQYF

v_gene: TRBV7-3
j_gene: TRBJ2-2
d_gene: TRBD1
abundance: .
CDR3nt: TGTGCCAGCAGCTCGGGACAGACAGCTACCGGGGAGCTGTTTTTT
CDR3aa: CASSSGQTATGELFF

v_gene: TRBV18
j_gene: TRBJ1-6
d_gene: TRBD1
abundance: few
CDR3nt: TGTGCCAGCTCGCAGGACAGGGGAGATAATTCACCCCTCCACTTT
CDR3aa: CASSQDRGDNSPLHF

v_gene: TRBV7-9
j_gene: TRBJ1-6
d_gene: TRBD1
abundance: few
CDR3nt: TGTGCCAGCAGCTTAGGGACAGGGGATAATTCACCCCTCCACTTT
CDR3aa: CASSLGTGDNSPLHF

v_gene: TRBV10-3
j_gene: TRBJ1-2
d_gene: .
abundance: few
CDR3nt: TGTGCCATCAGTCCCGGGACACTTTCCGGGCCGGGCTACACCTTC
CDR3aa: CAISPGTLSGPGYTF

v_gene: TRBV18
j_gene: TRBJ2-7
d_gene: TRBD2
abundance: .
CDR3nt: TGTGCCAGCTCACCACGGGCTAGCGGGCCATACGAGCAGTACTTC
CDR3aa: CASSPRASGPYEQYF

v_gene: TRBV10-1
j_gene: TRBJ2-3
d_gene: .
abundance: .
CDR3nt: TGCGCCAGCAGTGTTGCGGGGGCCACAGATACGCAGTATTTT
CDR3aa: CASSVAGATDTQYF

v_gene: TRBV10-3
j_gene: TRBJ2-5
d_gene: TRBD1
abundance: .
CDR3nt: TGTGCCATCAGTGAGGGACAGGGGGTTTTTGGAGAGACCCAGTACTTC
CDR3aa: CAISEGQGVFGETQYF

v_gene: TRBV6-6
j_gene: TRBJ2-7
d_gene: TRBD1
abundance: .
CDR3nt: TGTGCCAGCACCCCCGGGACAGGGGGCTTAGGGTACGAGCAGTACTTC
CDR3aa: CASTPGTGGLGYEQYF

v_gene: TRBV2
j_gene: TRBJ1-2
d_gene: TRBD1
abundance: few
CDR3nt: TGTGCCACCTCCCGGGACAGTGCTAACTATGGCTACACCTTC
CDR3aa: CATSRDSANYGYTF

v_gene: TRBV5-5
j_gene: TRBJ2-2
d_gene: TRBD1
abundance: .
CDR3nt: TGTGCCAGCACCAAACAGGGGGACACCGGGGAGCTGTTTTTT
CDR3aa: CASTKQGDTGELFF

v_gene: TRBV28
j_gene: TRBJ2-7
d_gene: TRBD2
abundance: .
CDR3nt: TGTGCCAGCAGTTTATATAGCGGGGGGTCCTCCTACGAGCAGTACTTC
CDR3aa: CASSLYSGGSSYEQYF

v_gene: TRBV29-1
j_gene: TRBJ1-6
d_gene: TRBD1
abundance: .
CDR3nt: TGCAGCATCAGGGACAGCCATAATTCACCCCTCCACTTT
CDR3aa: CSIRDSHNSPLHF

v_gene: TRBV6-5
j_gene: TRBJ2-5
d_gene: TRBD2
abundance: once
CDR3nt: TGTGCCAGCAGTCGGACTAGTGCAGAGACCCAGTACTTC
CDR3aa: CASSRTSAETQYF

v_gene: TRBV5-1
j_gene: TRBJ2-1
d_gene: TRBD2
abundance: few
CDR3nt: TGCGCCAGCAGCCTGGGACTAGCGGGCTACAATGAGCAGTTCTTC
CDR3aa: CASSLGLAGYNEQFF

v_gene: TRBV7-2
j_gene: TRBJ2-1
d_gene: TRBD2
abundance: .
CDR3nt: TGTGCCAGCAGCGAACGTCCTAGCGGGGGGGGCAATGAGCAGTTCTTC
CDR3aa: CASSERPSGGGNEQFF

v_gene: TRBV5-6
j_gene: TRBJ2-1
d_gene: TRBD1
abundance: .
CDR3nt: TGTGCCAGCAGCTTCGTAACGGACAGGGGCAATGAGCAGTTCTTC
CDR3aa: CASSFVTDRGNEQFF

v_gene: TRBV6-5
j_gene: TRBJ1-3
d_gene: TRBD1
abundance: few
CDR3nt: TGTGCCAGCAGAGACAGGGCTGGAAACACCATATATTTT
CDR3aa: CASRDRAGNTIYF

v_gene: TRBV7-6
j_gene: TRBJ2-3
d_gene: .
abundance: .
CDR3nt: TGTGCCAGCAGCTTAGTCTCCCTTAGCGGATCCCCCACAGATACGCAGTATTTT
CDR3aa: CASSLVSLSGSPTDTQYF